Shown below are 9 T cell receptor beta chains from a single sample sequenced in a study of Tregs in tolerant kidney transplant recipients. TCRdb keeps only in-frame clones here, not all; method: immunoSEQ multiplex PCR. The table lists tens of thousands of clones. Sequenced here: CD8+ T cells from blood, sampled before the transplant. These TCRs come from a human donor who received a combined kidney and bone marrow transplant.

Details on this clone: With the read ending 3 residues before the CDR3 end, the germline J gene is used to fill in that end. V and J are TRBV7-2 and TRBJ2-1, with a weak D call TRBD2 (5 bases). The CDR3 covers 13 residues. Germline CDR1 is SGHTA and CDR2 is FQGNSA. With 5 bases removed from V and 4 bases from J, the gap between germline ends came to 9 bases. CDR3 sequence reads: CASSPRVYNEQFF. Partial CDR3 DNA: TGTGCCAGCAGCCCGAGGGTATACAATGAG.

The CDR3 protein is CASSSPYEQYF. CDR3 DNA (partial): TGTGCCAGCAGCTCCCCATACGAG. The chain is built from TRBV5-4 and TRBJ2-7; D is undetermined. The DNA ends 3 residues before the CDR3 does, and the rest of the CDR3 is filled in from the germline J gene. The germline V gene encodes CDR1 SGHNT and CDR2 YYREEE (reference sequence). With 3 bases removed from V and 4 bases from J, the gap between germline ends came to 5 bases. The CDR3 consists of 11 residues.

Note on this clone: The read falls 3 residues short of the CDR3 end, and the missing part is taken from the germline J gene. J is TRBJ2-3 and V is TRBV13, with TRBD2 matching 8 bases. The CDR3 runs 16 residues. With V trimmed by 4 bases and J by 3 bases, 9 bases remained unmatched. The germline V gene has CDR1 PRHDT and CDR2 FYEKMQ (reference sequence). The DNA read from the CDR3 is TGTGCCAGCAGCTCGATAGCGGGAACCGGGACAGATACG. Its protein product is CASSSIAGTGTDT. The full CDR3 reads CASSSIAGTGTDTQYF.

About this clone: With the read ending 3 residues before the CDR3 end, the germline J gene is used to fill in that end. This chain uses TRBV4-2 with TRBJ2-3, with unresolved D. The CDR3 has 13 amino acids. Germline V CDR1 and CDR2: LGHNA, YNFKEQ. Trimming stripped 1 base from V and 3 bases from J, with 5 bases between. The CDR3 is CASSQAQTDTQYF. The CDR3 bases that were read are TGTGCCAGCAGCCAAGCCCAGACAGATACG.

About this clone: The read stops 3 residues short of the end of the CDR3; the missing end is completed from the germline J gene. The rearrangement links TRBV7-9 to TRBJ1-4, with a possible D match to TRBD1 (6 bases). CDR1 is SEHNR and CDR2 is FQNEAQ in the germline V gene (reference sequence). The CDR3 is made up of 14 amino acids. Trimming cost V 3 bases and J 5 bases, with 10 bases left between them. CDR3 loop: CASSFQGRNEKLFF. CDR3 bases read: TGTGCCAGCAGCTTCCAGGGGCGGAATGAAAAA.

Note on this clone: The sequenced fragment ends 3 residues before the CDR3 boundary, so the rest is inferred from the germline J gene. Different DNA sequences within this sample yield the same CDR3. The J gene is TRBJ2-7, the V gene TRBV20-1; D perhaps matches TRBD1 (5 bases). Trimming pared 1 base from V and 0 bases from J, leaving 7 bases between. This CDR3 region has 13 residues. The germline V gene has CDR1 DFQATT and CDR2 SNEGSKA (reference sequence). This chain's CDR3 is CSARVQGSYEQYF. CDR3 DNA (partial): TGCAGTGCTAGAGTTCAGGGCTCCTACGAG.

The part of the CDR3 DNA that was read is TGTGCCAGCAGCTTAGGTGTCGGGACTACGTTCGAG. Translating it yields CASSLGVGTTFE. The entire CDR3 is CASSLGVGTTFEQYF. The chain links TRBV7-9 to TRBJ2-7; TRBD2 matches 7 bases. The CDR3 end lies 3 residues beyond the end of the read and is filled in from the germline J gene. Germline values: CDR1 SEHNR, CDR2 FQNEAQ (reference sequence). Unmatched junction bases numbered 9, after V lost 1 base and J lost 6 bases. CDR3 size: 15 residues. The full variable domain, completed using reference TRBV7-9 and TRBJ2-7, is DTGVSQNPRHKITKRGQNVTFRCDPISEHNRLYWYRQTLGQGPEFLTYFQNEAQLEKSRLLSDRFSAERPKGSFSTLEIQRTEQGDSAMYLCASSLGVGTTFEQYFGPGTRLTVT.

As regards this clone: The read stops 3 residues short of the end of the CDR3; the missing end is completed from the germline J gene. The chain employs TRBV2 and TRBJ2-2, with a tentative D call TRBD2 (6 bases). Trimming left V 0 bases short and J 5 bases short, with 13 bases between. CDR3 size: 16 residues. In germline, CDR1 is SNHLY, CDR2 FYNNEI. Incomplete CDR3 DNA: TGTGCCAGCAGTGAAGCGCTTCAAGGGACTACCGGGGAG. Amino acids: CASSEALQGTTGE. The entire CDR3 protein is CASSEALQGTTGELFF.

About this clone: The read falls 3 residues short of the CDR3 end, and the missing part is taken from the germline J gene. The chain couples TRBV28 to TRBJ2-7; D is perhaps TRBD2 (5 bases). Germline-derived CDR1 and CDR2 are MDHEN and SYDVKM. CDR3 length: 14 residues. Trimming took 6 bases from V and 1 from J, leaving 13 bases between them. The part of the CDR3 DNA that was read is TGTGCCAGCAGGCCTACAGCGGAATCCTACGAG. Protein sequence: CASRPTAESYE. The CDR3, in full, reads CASRPTAESYEQYF.